This TCR beta chain emerged from a study of CD8 T cells in ankylosing spondylitis. TCRdb used MiXCR to reprocess the 5' RACE reads, holding one entry per CDR3 protein. This sample has 250,000 to 350,000 distinct CDR3 sequences, with 15% to 20% found just once. V gave up 5 bases and J gave up 1 base, with 17 bases separating them. This CDR3 has 17 residues. CDR1 and CDR2 from the germline V gene are MNHNS and SASEGT. This clonotype was obtained from a male donor with ankylosing spondylitis or in good health (not recorded which). The sequencing input was blood, either unsorted or a sorted T cell fraction (not recorded which). The rearrangement uses TRBV6-1 and TRBJ2-2, with a tentative D call TRBD1 (6 bases). The CDR3 DNA reads TGTGCCAGCAGTAGAAGCCACAGGGCTGGGAACACCGGGGAGCTGTTTTTT. It specifies CASSRSHRAGNTGELFF.